The 21 T cell receptor beta chains given below trace back to one sample, sequenced in a study of OX40 agonist ivuxolimab in advanced cancers. Some clones are missing from TCRdb's copy, which holds only in-frame ones; the method was immunoSEQ multiplex PCR. The profile shows 65,000 to 95,000 clones, more than 80% of them singletons. The material was CD4+ or CD8+ T cells sorted from blood, obtained in a trial of the OX40 agonist ivuxolimab. The receptors shown here come from an adult with an advanced solid tumor such as melanoma, head and neck, liver or kidney cancer.

The chain links TRBV9 to TRBJ1-1; tentatively, D is TRBD1 (5 bases). CDR1 and CDR2 from the germline V gene are SGDLS and YYNGEE. The V gene lost 0 bases and the J gene lost 4 bases, with 22 bases spanning the gap. The CDR3 runs 18 residues. The DNA of the CDR3 is TGTGCCAGCAGCGTAGTGTTCGGGCTACGCGGGGGAGGCACTGAAGCTTTCTTT. Translating it yields CASSVVFGLRGGGTEAFF. The whole variable domain, filled in from reference TRBV9 and TRBJ1-1, reads DSGVTQTPKHLITATGQRVTLRCSPRSGDLSVYWYQQSLDQGLQFLIQYYNGEERAKGNILERFSAQQFPDLHSELNLSSLELGDSALYFCASSVVFGLRGGGTEAFFGQGTRLTVV.

This clone has a single count. The V gene is TRBV5-6, the J gene TRBJ1-1; possibly TRBD1 for D (6 bases). The CDR3 contains 16 residues. The V gene's germline CDR1 is SGHDT and CDR2 YYEEEE. The V gene lost 4 bases and the J gene lost 5 bases, with 21 bases spanning the gap. CDR3 loop: CASSIPGAWGETEAFF. In DNA, the CDR3 is TGTGCCAGCAGCATCCCAGGGGCCTGGGGGGAGACTGAAGCTTTCTTT. Combining the CDR3 with reference TRBV5-6 and TRBJ1-1 gives the whole variable domain DAGVTQSPTHLIKTRGQQVTLRCSPKSGHDTVSWYQQALGQGPQFIFQYYEEEERQRGNFPDRFSGHQFPNYSSELNVNALLLGDSALYLCASSIPGAWGETEAFFGQGTRLTVV.

The chain recombines TRBV18 with TRBJ2-5; D uncertain. The ends were cut back, 6 bases at V and 0 bases at J, with 5 bases in the middle. This CDR3 is 12 amino acids long. Germline V gene sequence: CDR1 KGHSH, CDR2 LQKENI. The CDR3 region has the DNA TGTGCCAGCTCCGTATACCAAGAGACCCAGTACTTC. It yields the protein CASSVYQETQYF.

This clone appeared a few times. This chain uses TRBV2 with TRBJ2-1, with D unresolved. The CDR3 covers 15 residues. Germline lookup yields CDR1 SNHLY and CDR2 FYNNEI. V shed 5 bases and J shed 3 bases, with 14 bases lying between them. In DNA, the CDR3 is TGTGCCAGCAGTTCTAGTCTAGGCTTCTACAATGAGCAGTTCTTC. Its translation: CASSSSLGFYNEQFF.

The V and J genes are TRBV9 and TRBJ1-2, with D maybe TRBD1 (5 bases). The CDR3 covers 15 residues. Trimming pared 3 bases from V and 3 bases from J, leaving 15 bases between. Germline V gene sequence: CDR1 SGDLS, CDR2 YYNGEE. Here the CDR3 DNA reads TGTGCCAGCAGCGGTGGTGCGTGGGGCTACTATGGCTACACCTTC. Translated, it gives CASSGGAWGYYGYTF.

The gene calls are TRBV6-5 and TRBJ2-7, with a tentative D call TRBD1 (6 bases). This CDR3 comprises 13 residues. The V end was cut by 3 bases, the J end by 2 bases, with 8 bases between. Germline-derived CDR1 and CDR2 are MNHEY and SVGAGI. This CDR3 reads CASSYRQAYEQYF. CDR3 nucleotide sequence: TGTGCCAGCAGTTATAGACAGGCCTACGAGCAGTACTTC.

The rearrangement uses TRBV19 and TRBJ2-5, with 15 bases matching TRBD2. The CDR3 loop spans 17 amino acids. Per the germline V gene, CDR1 is LNHDA and CDR2 is SQIVND (reference sequence). With 5 bases clipped from V and 1 base from J, the junction kept 5 bases outside the gene matches. The CDR3 loop is CASSPRTSGRAQETQYF. The CDR3 DNA reads TGTGCCAGTAGTCCCAGGACTAGCGGGAGGGCCCAAGAGACCCAGTACTTC.

The rearrangement joins TRBV4-1 to TRBJ2-7, with D maybe TRBD2 (6 bases). Trimming removed 4 bases from V and 0 bases from J, with 28 bases in between. Germline CDR1 is MGHRA and CDR2 is YSYEKL. The CDR3 is 20 residues long. The CDR3 here is CASSLSPARARGTYSYEQYF. The CDR3 DNA follows: TGCGCCAGCAGCCTTTCCCCCGCCAGGGCCCGAGGGACTTACTCCTACGAGCAGTACTTC.

This chain links TRBV4-1 with TRBJ1-1, with D perhaps matching TRBD1 (5 bases). Germline V lookup: CDR1 MGHRA, CDR2 YSYEKL. CDR3 length: 16 residues. The V end was cut by 1 base, the J end by 1 base, with 13 bases between. The CDR3 region has the DNA TGCGCCAGCAGCCAAGTACGCCAGACAGAGAACACTGAAGCTTTCTTT. Protein: CASSQVRQTENTEAFF.

V is TRBV6-5 and J is TRBJ1-5, with 8 bases lining up with TRBD1. Losses at the gene ends were 5 bases for V and 4 bases for J; bases not matched to a gene: 4. Germline V CDR1 and CDR2: MNHEY, SVGAGI. The length of the CDR3 is 14 residues. DNA for the CDR3: TGTGCCAGCAGTAGCGACAGGGGTAATCAGCCCCAGCATTTT. Translation: CASSSDRGNQPQHF.

The chain carries TRBV11-2 and TRBJ2-7; 7 bases are a match to TRBD2. The CDR3 contains 14 residues. Losses at the gene ends were 1 base for V and 4 bases for J; bases not matched to a gene: 4. Per the germline V gene, CDR1 is SGHAT and CDR2 is FQNNGV. CDR3 sequence reads: CASSLGGGGYEQYF. The CDR3 region has the DNA TGTGCCAGCAGCTTAGGGGGGGGAGGTTACGAGCAGTACTTC.

V is TRBV7-8 and J is TRBJ1-5; 9 bases are a match to TRBD1. Trimming at V came to 4 bases and at J to 6 bases, leaving 4 bases not matched to a gene. Germline-derived CDR1 and CDR2 are SGHVS and FQNEAQ. The CDR3 length is 14 residues. CDR3: CASSWTGVPQPQHF. CDR3 DNA: TGTGCCAGCAGCTGGACAGGGGTACCTCAGCCCCAGCATTTT.

This clone was seen a few times. This chain connects TRBV10-3 to TRBJ1-5; unclear D gene. This CDR3 spans 13 amino acids. Germline values: CDR1 ENHRY, CDR2 SYGVKD. The V end lost 3 bases, the J end lost 5 bases, and 8 bases lay between the germline ends. The CDR3 DNA is TGTGCCATCAGTGAAACAGAAGATCAGCCCCAGCATTTT. Amino acid sequence: CAISETEDQPQHF.

The rearrangement links TRBV7-3 to TRBJ2-3; no definite D call. Germline V gene data show CDR1 as SGHTA and CDR2 as FQGTGA. V lost 2 bases, J lost 2 bases, and 14 bases lay in between. The CDR3 is 16 amino acids. The chain's CDR3 is CASSLSFGLSTDTQYF. The CDR3 DNA reads TGTGCCAGCAGCTTATCTTTCGGGCTTTCCACAGATACGCAGTATTTT.

The V gene is TRBV10-3, the J gene TRBJ1-1; D remains unclear. Trimming took off 6 bases at V and 3 bases at J, with 11 bases between the two ends. The germline gives CDR1 ENHRY, CDR2 SYGVKD. The CDR3 totals 13 residues. This CDR3 is CAIRFDGYTEAFF. CDR3 in DNA: TGTGCCATCAGATTTGACGGCTACACTGAAGCTTTCTTT.

The genes are TRBV28 and TRBJ2-5; D is ambiguous. Germline CDR1 MDHEN, CDR2 SYDVKM. V was shortened by 1 base and J by 7 bases, with 7 bases between the two germline ends. The CDR3 totals 12 residues. The CDR3 here is CASSLYLGTQYF. In nucleotides, the CDR3 is TGTGCCAGCAGTTTATATCTAGGGACCCAGTACTTC. Using reference TRBV28 and TRBJ2-5 for the parts outside the CDR3, the full variable domain is DVKVTQSSRYLVKRTGEKVFLECVQDMDHENMFWYRQDPGLGLRLIYFSYDVKMKEKGDIPEGYSVSREKKERFSLILESASTNQTSMYLCASSLYLGTQYFGPGTRLLVL.

The CDR3 region has the DNA TGTGCCAGCAGCTTAGGTGTTCAGTCCCAAGAGACCCAGTACTTC. Translation: CASSLGVQSQETQYF. The chain recombines TRBV7-9 with TRBJ2-5; the D is unclear. V was pared by 1 base and J by 1 base, with 10 bases between. The germline V gene has CDR1 SEHNR and CDR2 FQNEAQ (reference sequence). The CDR3 extends over 15 amino acids.

The chain couples TRBV9 to TRBJ2-3; weak D call: TRBD1 (5 bases). The ends were cut back, 1 base at V and 1 base at J, with 10 bases in the middle. Per germline, CDR1 SGDLS and CDR2 YYNGEE. The CDR3 loop spans 15 amino acids. The CDR3 spells CASSVRGIGTDTQYF. CDR3 nucleotides: TGTGCCAGCAGCGTAAGGGGTATCGGCACAGATACGCAGTATTTT. Based on the CDR3 plus reference TRBV9 and TRBJ2-3, the full variable domain is DSGVTQTPKHLITATGQRVTLRCSPRSGDLSVYWYQQSLDQGLQFLIQYYNGEERAKGNILERFSAQQFPDLHSELNLSSLELGDSALYFCASSVRGIGTDTQYFGPGTRLTVL.

The chain carries TRBV28 and TRBJ1-1, with no clear D. This CDR3 has 14 amino acids. Trimming took off 10 bases at V and 4 bases at J, with 19 bases between the two ends. Germline lookup yields CDR1 MDHEN and CDR2 SYDVKM. CDR3 DNA: TGTGCCATCGTCCCTGAGGGCCTGGGCACTGAAGCTTTCTTT. Amino acid sequence: CAIVPEGLGTEAFF.

J is TRBJ2-3 and V is TRBV10-3, with D perhaps given as TRBD1 or TRBD2 (6 bases each). The CDR3 spans 14 residues. CDR1 is ENHRY, CDR2 SYGVKD, per germline. Trimming took 4 bases from V and 5 from J, leaving 13 bases between them. In DNA, the CDR3 is TGTGCCATCAGTGCAGACGGGGGCAGAGATACGCAGTATTTT. Its protein product is CAISADGGRDTQYF.

CDR3 nucleotides: TGTGCCAGCTCACCGACAGCAAACTATGGCTACACCTTC. Amino acid sequence: CASSPTANYGYTF. The chain combines TRBV18 with TRBJ1-2, with D maybe TRBD1 (5 bases). V was trimmed by 3 bases and J by 2 bases, leaving 7 bases between them. Germline CDR1 reads KGHSH; CDR2 reads LQKENI. CDR3 size: 13 residues.